Listed below are T cell receptor beta chains from one sample, sequenced in a study of cytomegalovirus exposure and HLA in healthy donors. Method: immunoSEQ multiplex PCR; TCRdb's copy keeps in-frame clones and lacks some. The sample carries more than 200,000 clones, more than 75% recorded once. Sequencing was performed on PBMCs. The receptors shown here come from a man aged 35-49 years in good health and CMV-seropositive. Each CDR3 is given with its conserved first and last residue. Each record gives: J gene, V gene, D gene, CDR3 protein. The D gene is left open where the match is weak.

>TRBJ1-1|TRBV5-1|.
CASSIREGYTEAFF
>TRBJ2-3|TRBV29-1|.
CSVVEWDTQYF
>TRBJ1-5|TRBV19|.
CASSITPGAREPQHF
>TRBJ1-5|TRBV5-8|TRBD1
CASSPGTAYSNQPQHF
>TRBJ1-1|TRBV9|.
CASSVVGTSNEAFF
>TRBJ1-1|TRBV18|TRBD1
CASSTYRGQGTEAFF
>TRBJ2-1|TRBV4-1|.
CASSQDPRLGRRNEQFF
>TRBJ2-7|TRBV19|TRBD2
CATGLAGSYEQYF
>TRBJ2-2|TRBV7-3|.
CASSLTSSGELFF
>TRBJ2-7|TRBV23-1|.
CASSQFRRGRVAQYF
>TRBJ2-2|TRBV5-1|TRBD1
CASSNRDSLTGELFF
>TRBJ2-3|TRBV10-2|TRBD2
CASSPLAGGRTDTQYF
>TRBJ2-5|TRBV6-5|TRBD1
CASSKRQGLETQYF
>TRBJ2-2|TRBV19|TRBD1
CASGTGWNTGELFF
>TRBJ2-7|TRBV4-1|.
CASSHSTGSYEQYF
>TRBJ2-7|TRBV25-1|.
CASSEWASDTYEQYF
>TRBJ1-1|TRBV6-1|.
CASTQGSGWSTEAFF
>TRBJ2-7|TRBV5-1|TRBD2
CASSLAKTSGRPYEQYF
>TRBJ2-7|TRBV5-1|TRBD1
CASSLWRADREFSYEQYF
>TRBJ2-5|TRBV5-6|.
CASSLRLLGALQETQYF
>TRBJ2-1|TRBV27|TRBD2
CASSLGAGGNEQFF
>TRBJ2-2|TRBV2|TRBD1
CASSDMWSGDRGWAGELFF
>TRBJ1-5|TRBV11-2|.
CASSPGGGGQPQHF
>TRBJ1-5|TRBV5-1|.
CASSLEGDKQPQHF
>TRBJ2-2|TRBV5-1|.
CASSLVSSEGTGELFF
>TRBJ1-1|TRBV29-1|TRBD1
CSAGTGGNTEAFF
>TRBJ1-5|TRBV5-1|TRBD1
CASSPTTGGAEQPQHF
>TRBJ1-5|TRBV27|.
CASSLGGSNQPQHF
>TRBJ2-5|TRBV4-1|TRBD2
CASSQVGTSGSETQYF
>TRBJ1-2|TRBV6-1|.
CASSLPRGMSYTF
>TRBJ2-7|TRBV18|TRBD2
CASSPETSVTLYEQYF
>TRBJ2-1|TRBV7-9|.
CASSDGTSGEQFF
>TRBJ1-5|TRBV2|TRBD1
CASSYDRDNQPQHF
>TRBJ2-7|TRBV5-1|TRBD2
CASSLASGGPEEQYF
>TRBJ2-1|TRBV2|TRBD2
CASSVAGGYNEQFF
>TRBJ2-1|TRBV9|TRBD2
CASSASSGRADEQFF
>TRBJ2-3|TRBV4-1|TRBD1
CASSPGTGGTDTQYF
>TRBJ2-1|TRBV19|.
CASTLSMQDEQFF
>TRBJ2-7|TRBV27|.
CASSLSRGGYEQYF
>TRBJ1-2|TRBV6-1|TRBD1
CASRPEQGGYGYTF
>TRBJ2-3|TRBV19|.
CASSTGVRSTDTQYF
>TRBJ1-6|TRBV6-5|.
CASSYSPGNSPLHF
>TRBJ1-1|TRBV30|.
CAWSAPGAGRRTEAFF
>TRBJ1-1|TRBV5-4|.
CASSLPGMSGNTEAFF
>TRBJ2-4|TRBV5-1|TRBD1
CASRGQEGQNIQYF
>TRBJ1-5|TRBV30|.
CAWSVQNNQPQHF
>TRBJ2-7|TRBV13|.
CASSPTGIEQYF
>TRBJ1-2|TRBV6-5|.
CASSYSRTVDGYTF
>TRBJ1-1|TRBV10-2|TRBD1
CASRQGWYTEAFF
>TRBJ1-4|TRBV2|TRBD1
CASSEALLRTGNEKLFF
>TRBJ2-1|TRBV27|TRBD2
CASSFSGTSGIGEQFF
>TRBJ2-1|TRBV5-1|TRBD1
CASSRDRGYYEQFF
>TRBJ2-7|TRBV7-6|.
CASSPPGDEQYF
>TRBJ1-1|TRBV29-1|TRBD1
CSVGLDRGSEAFF
>TRBJ1-1|TRBV10-3|TRBD1
CAIKGTGTMNTEAFF
>TRBJ2-7|TRBV7-2|TRBD2
CASSLSGGSYEQYF
>TRBJ2-2|TRBV4-2|.
CASSQDEGSGELFF
>TRBJ1-3|TRBV7-9|TRBD1
CASSRNRGRDTIYF